These T cell receptor beta chains were read from a single sample in a study of blood T cell repertoires in COVID-19. TCRdb's copy holds only in-frame clones and misses some; the assay was immunoSEQ multiplex PCR. Of approximately 190,000 clones in the sample, 80% were seen once. Sequencing was carried out using peripheral blood. The source is a man aged 60-69 years with acute or convalescent COVID-19. The CDR3 runs from the conserved cysteine through the conserved F or W. Each record gives: V gene, D gene, J gene, clone size, CDR3 DNA, CDR3 protein. D genes are given only for firm matches. The size entry is marked missing in some rows and otherwise reads once, few, many or a size class.

TRBV6-1	TRBD1	TRBJ1-1	-	TGTGCCAGCAGTGAAGGGGACAGGGGACGCTTGAACACTGAAGCTTTCTTT	CASSEGDRGRLNTEAFF
TRBV5-1	TRBD1	TRBJ1-4	-	TGCGCCAGCAGACCGACAGGGGGAGGCGGTGAAAAACTGTTTTTT	CASRPTGGGGEKLFF
TRBV12-5	TRBD1	TRBJ2-2	-	TGTGCTAGTGGTTTGGTACGGTGGAGGGGACAGGGAGGCACCGGGGAGCTGTTTTTT	CASGLVRWRGQGGTGELFF
TRBV2	TRBD1	TRBJ1-2	few	TGTGCCAGCAGTGAATCCGGACAGGAGAACTATGGCTACACCTTC	CASSESGQENYGYTF
TRBV28	-	TRBJ2-3	few	TGTGCCAGCAGCTATGAACAGGTTTGGGCCACAGATACGCAGTATTTT	CASSYEQVWATDTQYF
TRBV3-1/TRBV3-2	TRBD2	TRBJ2-1	-	TGTGCCAGCAGCCCCCTAGTGGGGACTAGCGGGAGAAATGAGCAGTTCTTC	CASSPLVGTSGRNEQFF
TRBV9	-	TRBJ1-1	-	TGTGCCAGCAGCCCTGATGTAGAGGCCGGCACTGAAGCTTTCTTT	CASSPDVEAGTEAFF
TRBV7-9	-	TRBJ1-6	-	TGTGCCACCCTCCCCCCGGGCTCCTATAATTCACCCCTCCACTTT	CATLPPGSYNSPLHF
TRBV7-9	TRBD1	TRBJ1-2	-	TGTGCCAGCAGCTTGGACAGGGGCCGGTGGTACACCTTC	CASSLDRGRWYTF
TRBV9	TRBD1	TRBJ2-7	-	TGTGCCAGCAGCGCGAGTGAGGGGACAGGGTGGGAGCAGTACTTC	CASSASEGTGWEQYF
TRBV27	TRBD1	TRBJ1-6	-	TGTGCCAGCACCGTAGGACAGGGGAATTCACCCCTCCACTTT	CASTVGQGNSPLHF
TRBV5-4	TRBD1	TRBJ2-3	few	TGTGCCAGCAGTTCCTCGGGACAGAGCACAGATACGCAGTATTTT	CASSSSGQSTDTQYF
TRBV6-5	-	TRBJ2-1	-	TGTGCCACCCGGCGGCCGGGTTACAATGAGCAGTTCTTC	CATRRPGYNEQFF
TRBV7-6	TRBD2	TRBJ2-1	-	TGTGCCAGCAGCCGCTCAGCGGGAGGGCCTCATGAGCAGTTCTTC	CASSRSAGGPHEQFF
TRBV19	-	TRBJ1-5	-	TGTGCCAGTAGTGGCCGGGGGGAACATCAGCCCCAGCATTTT	CASSGRGEHQPQHF
TRBV5-1	-	TRBJ2-1	-	TGCGCCAGCAGCTTTCTAGCTTACAATGAGCAGTTCTTC	CASSFLAYNEQFF
TRBV5-1	TRBD2	TRBJ2-7	-	TGCGCCAGCAGCTTGGACGCGACTAGCGGGACCTCCTACGAGCAGTACTTC	CASSLDATSGTSYEQYF
TRBV7-6	-	TRBJ2-1	-	TGTGCCAGCAGCTTAGATCCCGGCTCCTACAATGAGCAGTTCTTC	CASSLDPGSYNEQFF
TRBV11-2	-	TRBJ2-2	-	TGTGCCAGCAGCCCCCCCCTCTCCGGGGAGCTGTTTTTT	CASSPPLSGELFF
TRBV3-1/TRBV3-2	TRBD1	TRBJ2-7	-	TGTGCCAGCAGCCGGGACAGCCCCTACGAGCAGTACTTC	CASSRDSPYEQYF
TRBV18	-	TRBJ1-2	-	TGTGCCAGCTCACCGAGGGGGACGGAGGCATACACCTTC	CASSPRGTEAYTF
TRBV5-5	TRBD1	TRBJ1-1	-	TGTGCCAGCAGCTTTGCCGGACAGGGGGCGGTCGCTGCTTTCTTT	CASSFAGQGAVAAFF
TRBV6-1	TRBD1	TRBJ1-5	-	TGTGCCAGCAGTGAAAAGGGGACAGGGCGTCAGCCCCAGCATTTT	CASSEKGTGRQPQHF
TRBV18	-	TRBJ2-1	-	TGTGCCAGCTCAGGACTGAATGAGCAGTTCTTC	CASSGLNEQFF
TRBV30	-	TRBJ1-5	-	TGTGCCTGGAGCCCTCAATACAGCGGGACGGGCAATCAGCCCCAGCATTTT	CAWSPQYSGTGNQPQHF
TRBV2	-	TRBJ2-3	-	TGTGCCAGCAATGGACATTCCACAGATACGCAGTATTTT	CASNGHSTDTQYF
TRBV15	TRBD1	TRBJ1-3	-	TGTGCCACCAGCAGTGGAAGCAGGGGGATGGGAAACACCATATATTTT	CATSSGSRGMGNTIYF
TRBV5-5	-	TRBJ2-7	-	TGTGCCAGCAGCTTGGCCTACAGGGACGAATACGAGCAGTACTTC	CASSLAYRDEYEQYF
TRBV2	-	TRBJ2-2	-	TGTGCCAGCAGTGAGGGGGACTTTTACACCGGGGAGCTGTTTTTT	CASSEGDFYTGELFF
TRBV28	-	TRBJ1-5	-	TGTGCCAGCAGCCAACTGAATCAGCCCCAGCATTTT	CASSQLNQPQHF
TRBV6-5	TRBD1	TRBJ2-7	few	TGTGCCAGCAAGTACTCGGGACAGGCAAGTTACGAGCAGTACTTC	CASKYSGQASYEQYF
TRBV15	TRBD1	TRBJ1-5	-	TGTGCCACCAGCGGTTATACAGGGGGGAATCAGCCCCAGCATTTT	CATSGYTGGNQPQHF
TRBV7-9	-	TRBJ2-1	-	TGTGCCAGCAGCTTGCCCGGGAGCTCCTACAATGAGCAGTTCTTC	CASSLPGSSYNEQFF
TRBV6-2/TRBV6-3	-	TRBJ2-7	-	TGTGCCAGCAGCCGTACGGTGAAATACGAGCAGTACTTC	CASSRTVKYEQYF
TRBV7-6	-	TRBJ2-4	-	TGTGCCAGCAGCGTTGGTAGCGGCAAAAACATTCAGTACTTC	CASSVGSGKNIQYF
TRBV28	-	TRBJ2-2	few	TGTGCCAGCGCCTTAGGTGCGGCGAACACCGGGGAGCTGTTTTTT	CASALGAANTGELFF
TRBV15	-	TRBJ1-1	-	TGTGCCACCAGCAGAGGACAACTGCGGGGCAGTGGGACTGAAGCTTTCTTT	CATSRGQLRGSGTEAFF
TRBV12-3/TRBV12-4	TRBD1	TRBJ1-5	-	TGTGCCAGCAGATCCGACAGGGGATGGGCCCAGCATTTT	CASRSDRGWAQHF
TRBV6-5	-	TRBJ2-3	-	TGTGCCAGCAGGGTTGCGGGGCTTTCCACAGATACGCAGTATTTT	CASRVAGLSTDTQYF
TRBV27	TRBD2	TRBJ2-7	-	TGTGCCAGCAGTTCCCTAACTAGCGGGAGGGCGTGGGGTGGCGAGCAGTACTTC	CASSSLTSGRAWGGEQYF
TRBV6-5	TRBD1	TRBJ1-2	-	TGTGCCAGCAGTTACTCTGGGGGGCCAGGGGGCGGTGGCTACACCTTC	CASSYSGGPGGGGYTF
TRBV11-2	-	TRBJ1-1	-	TGTGCCAGCAGCCCATCCGTCCGGGGGACTGAAGCTTTCTTT	CASSPSVRGTEAFF
TRBV4-2	-	TRBJ1-2	-	TGTGCCAGCAGCCAAGATAGCCTGACTAACTATGGCTACACCTTC	CASSQDSLTNYGYTF
TRBV5-4	TRBD2	TRBJ2-3	-	TGTGCCAGCAGCTTGACCCAGCGGGGTACGCAGTATTTT	CASSLTQRGTQYF
TRBV24-1	TRBD1	TRBJ2-2	-	TGTGCCACCAGTGATTCACACGGGACAGGGACGAACACCGGGGAGCTGTTTTTT	CATSDSHGTGTNTGELFF
TRBV11-2	TRBD1	TRBJ1-6	-	TGTGCCAGCAGCTTGTCCGACAGGGTGGTTTCACCCCTCCACTTT	CASSLSDRVVSPLHF
TRBV7-2	TRBD1	TRBJ2-5	-	TGTGCCAGCAGCCGTGCCGGGACAGTAGAAGAGACCCAGTACTTC	CASSRAGTVEETQYF
TRBV29-1	-	TRBJ2-1	few	TGCAGCGTTGAAGTTTACATGTTTCCCGATGAGCAGTTCTTC	CSVEVYMFPDEQFF
TRBV29-1	TRBD1	TRBJ2-2	-	TGCAGCGTTGACCGTGGACAGGGTAGGGGTGTCGCAACGAACACCGGGGAGCTGTTTTTT	CSVDRGQGRGVATNTGELFF
TRBV6-5	-	TRBJ2-2	-	TGTGCCAGCAGGCCGGTTTCGAACACCGGGGAGCTGTTTTTT	CASRPVSNTGELFF
TRBV3-1/TRBV3-2	TRBD2	TRBJ2-3	-	TGTGCCAGCAGCCATTTTAGCGGGAGTCTTTCGGATACGCAGTATTTT	CASSHFSGSLSDTQYF
TRBV6-2/TRBV6-3	TRBD1	TRBJ2-7	-	TGTGCCAGCAGTAAATGGACAGGGGGATACGAGCAGTACTTC	CASSKWTGGYEQYF
TRBV2	TRBD2	TRBJ2-7	-	TGTGCCAGCAAACCCGATGTAGCGGGAGGGCCAAACGAGCAGTACTTC	CASKPDVAGGPNEQYF
TRBV4-1	-	TRBJ1-1	-	TGCGCCAGCAGCCAAGTTCGGCTCTCGGGAGACAAGGTGAACACTGAAGCTTTCTTT	CASSQVRLSGDKVNTEAFF
TRBV6-1	-	TRBJ2-5	-	TGTGCCAGCAGTTGGAGGGGTATGGGGGAGACCCAGTACTTC	CASSWRGMGETQYF
TRBV7-2	-	TRBJ1-4	-	TGTGCCAGCAGCCCCGCGGGGGGGAATGAAAAACTGTTTTTT	CASSPAGGNEKLFF
TRBV5-1	-	TRBJ1-5	-	TGCGCCAGCAGCTTGGACGGTAGAATAAATCAGCCCCAGCATTTT	CASSLDGRINQPQHF
TRBV3-1/TRBV3-2	-	TRBJ2-3	once	TGTGCCAGCAGCCAAGATACAGACCCAGGCGCGGATACGCAGTATTTT	CASSQDTDPGADTQYF